Listed below are T cell receptor beta chains from one sample, sequenced in a study of T cells in Graves' hyperthyroidism and ophthalmopathy. TCRdb re-called the multiplex PCR reads with MiXCR, one entry per CDR3 protein. The sample shows roughly 530,000 distinct CDR3 sequences, approximately 17% of them seen only once. Material for sequencing was blood. These receptor sequences come from a woman aged 18 to 35 with Graves' ophthalmopathy. Both conserved end residues are part of each CDR3. D genes are given only for firm matches. Where a row states a size, it is once, few, many or the class of an expanded clone; other rows omit it.

cdr3_nt	cdr3_aa	d_call	clone_size	v_call	j_call
TGTGCCAGTAGTTTTCGGACAGGGTACAATGAGCAGTTCTTC	CASSFRTGYNEQFF	TRBD1	NA	TRBV19	TRBJ2-1
TGCAGTGCTAGAGACCCCGGGAGGGAGTACAATGAGCAGTTCTTC	CSARDPGREYNEQFF	TRBD2	NA	TRBV20-1	TRBJ2-1
TGTGCCAGCAGTTACTCCGGGGGTAAAAACGAGCAGTACTTC	CASSYSGGKNEQYF	NA	many	TRBV6-2/TRBV6-3	TRBJ2-7
TGTGCCACCAGAAGGGGGCTCGGAAGTGAAGCTTTCTTT	CATRRGLGSEAFF	TRBD1	many	TRBV7-6	TRBJ1-1
TGTGCCAGCAGCTTGGCTTCTGTGAGGGGCTACGAGCAGTACTTC	CASSLASVRGYEQYF	NA	few	TRBV5-5	TRBJ2-7
TGCAGCGTTGAAAATGGTGCCAGCCGAAACTATGACTACACCTTC	CSVENGASRNYDYTF	NA	NA	TRBV29-1	TRBJ1-2
TGTGCCAGCAGCTCACAAGAAGGACAGGGGACAGCTGAAGCTTTCTTT	CASSSQEGQGTAEAFF	TRBD1	many	TRBV7-9	TRBJ1-1
TGCGCCAGCAGCACCCGACAGGACTACAATGAGCAGTTCTTC	CASSTRQDYNEQFF	NA	NA	TRBV4-1	TRBJ2-1
TGTGCCAGCAGTTTCGAGGAGGGGGCGGGTGAGCAGTTCTTC	CASSFEEGAGEQFF	NA	many	TRBV28	TRBJ2-1
TGTGCCAGCTCACCACGGACAGGGGAGGCCGAGACCCAGTACTTC	CASSPRTGEAETQYF	TRBD1	few	TRBV18	TRBJ2-5
TGTGCCAGCAGCCAAGATCCGGGACAGGTAACCTACGAGCAGTACTTC	CASSQDPGQVTYEQYF	TRBD1	few	TRBV4-2	TRBJ2-7
TGCGCCAGCAGCCGGGCAGACTCTGGAAACACCATATATTTT	CASSRADSGNTIYF	NA	NA	TRBV4-1	TRBJ1-3
TGTGCCAGCAGCCCCCAGCCCGACAGGGGAGAGACCCAGTACTTC	CASSPQPDRGETQYF	TRBD1	few	TRBV4-2	TRBJ2-5
TGTGCCAGCAGCTTGGAGGGCCCTCTTAGCACAGATACGCAGTATTTT	CASSLEGPLSTDTQYF	NA	few	TRBV5-4	TRBJ2-3
TGTGCCAGCAGTTCCTCTCTGCGGGAGGGTGGCGAGCAGTACTTC	CASSSSLREGGEQYF	TRBD2	many	TRBV12-3/TRBV12-4	TRBJ2-7
TGTGCCAGCAGTTTGGCGGGGGGGCGAGTGAATGAGCAGTTCTTC	CASSLAGGRVNEQFF	TRBD2	few	TRBV6-1	TRBJ2-1
TGCGCCAGCAGCTTCCGACAGGGGTACAATGAGCAGTTCTTC	CASSFRQGYNEQFF	TRBD1	many	TRBV5-1	TRBJ2-1
TGTGCCAGCAGTTTTCGGGGACAGGGTACTGAAGCTTTCTTT	CASSFRGQGTEAFF	TRBD1	few	TRBV27	TRBJ1-1
TGCGCCAGCAGCCAGGACAGGGGGAACTACGAGCAGTACTTC	CASSQDRGNYEQYF	TRBD1	NA	TRBV7-8	TRBJ2-7
TGTGCCAGCAGCTTATTTATCGGCGGGTCTTCCTACAATGAGCAGTTCTTC	CASSLFIGGSSYNEQFF	NA	many	TRBV13	TRBJ2-1
TGCAGTGCTAGGGCAGGGACGTTGCCGTACTCACCCCTCCACTTT	CSARAGTLPYSPLHF	NA	many	TRBV20-1	TRBJ1-6
TGCAGCGTCCCGGGACTAGTCTCTTACAATGAGCAGTTCTTC	CSVPGLVSYNEQFF	TRBD2	NA	TRBV29-1	TRBJ2-1
TGTGCCAGCAGTGACCGAACTACCTCAGCCACAGATACGCAGTATTTT	CASSDRTTSATDTQYF	NA	NA	TRBV6-1	TRBJ2-3
TGTGCCAGCCGGGACCCGGGCACTGAAGCTTTCTTT	CASRDPGTEAFF	NA	NA	TRBV28	TRBJ1-1
TGTGCCAGCAGTTACTCAGGGACTAGCGGGAGAAGGATCTACAATGAGCAGTTCTTC	CASSYSGTSGRRIYNEQFF	TRBD2	few	TRBV6-2/TRBV6-3	TRBJ2-1
TGTGCCAGTAGTATCAACCTTCGGGGACTAGCGGCCAACAATGAGCAGTTCTTC	CASSINLRGLAANNEQFF	TRBD2	few	TRBV19	TRBJ2-1
TGCGCCAGCAGCCAACAGGGGGCTTACCAAGAGACCCAGTACTTC	CASSQQGAYQETQYF	TRBD1	NA	TRBV4-3	TRBJ2-5
TGTGCCAGCAGACGACAGGGGGGATTTGAAAAACTGTTTTTT	CASRRQGGFEKLFF	TRBD1	many	TRBV27	TRBJ1-4
TGTGCCAGCTCACCATCGGTTTTGCGACAGCAGAACTACGAGCAGTACTTC	CASSPSVLRQQNYEQYF	NA	many	TRBV18	TRBJ2-7
TGTGCCAGCTCACCACGGACAGGGGCGGCAGATACGCAGTATTTT	CASSPRTGAADTQYF	TRBD1	many	TRBV18	TRBJ2-3
TGTGCCAGCAGTTACGCCCGGGTGGGGGAGCTGTTTTTT	CASSYARVGELFF	NA	many	TRBV6-2/TRBV6-3	TRBJ2-2
TGCAGTGCTAGGGGGGCTAATGAAAAACTGTTTTTT	CSARGANEKLFF	NA	few	TRBV20-1	TRBJ1-4
TGCGCCAGCAGCCAATGGACTAGCCACAATGAGCAGTTCTTC	CASSQWTSHNEQFF	TRBD2	NA	TRBV4-1	TRBJ2-1
TGCAGTGCTAGAGCTTGGGGACCCCTATCCTACGAGCAGTACTTC	CSARAWGPLSYEQYF	NA	few	TRBV20-1	TRBJ2-7
TGCAGTGCTACAGGACCCCTCTCCTACAATGAGCAGTTCTTC	CSATGPLSYNEQFF	NA	few	TRBV20-1	TRBJ2-1
TGTGCCAGCAGCGCCCTTCCTATAGGAGATGAGCAGTTCTTC	CASSALPIGDEQFF	NA	many	TRBV9	TRBJ2-1
TGTGCCAGCAGAATAGCGGGGGGAAACACCGGGAAGCTGTTTTTT	CASRIAGGNTGKLFF	TRBD2	few	TRBV6-2/TRBV6-3	TRBJ2-2
TGTGCCAGCAGCAGGGCCCCGATTGATCAGCCCCAGCATTTT	CASSRAPIDQPQHF	NA	many	TRBV28	TRBJ1-5
TGTGCCAGCAGCACCAGCTGGGCGGGAGATGGCTACACCTTC	CASSTSWAGDGYTF	NA	many	TRBV11-2	TRBJ1-2
TGTGCCTGGAGGGAGGACAGTACCTACAATGAGCAGTTCTTC	CAWREDSTYNEQFF	NA	NA	TRBV30	TRBJ2-1
TGTGCCAGCAGCTTAGGGGACGGGGAGGGAACTGAAGCTTTCTTT	CASSLGDGEGTEAFF	NA	NA	TRBV13	TRBJ1-1
TGTGCCACCAGTGCCCCGGACAGGGGGCGTGGGGCTTTCTTT	CATSAPDRGRGAFF	TRBD1	NA	TRBV24-1	TRBJ1-1